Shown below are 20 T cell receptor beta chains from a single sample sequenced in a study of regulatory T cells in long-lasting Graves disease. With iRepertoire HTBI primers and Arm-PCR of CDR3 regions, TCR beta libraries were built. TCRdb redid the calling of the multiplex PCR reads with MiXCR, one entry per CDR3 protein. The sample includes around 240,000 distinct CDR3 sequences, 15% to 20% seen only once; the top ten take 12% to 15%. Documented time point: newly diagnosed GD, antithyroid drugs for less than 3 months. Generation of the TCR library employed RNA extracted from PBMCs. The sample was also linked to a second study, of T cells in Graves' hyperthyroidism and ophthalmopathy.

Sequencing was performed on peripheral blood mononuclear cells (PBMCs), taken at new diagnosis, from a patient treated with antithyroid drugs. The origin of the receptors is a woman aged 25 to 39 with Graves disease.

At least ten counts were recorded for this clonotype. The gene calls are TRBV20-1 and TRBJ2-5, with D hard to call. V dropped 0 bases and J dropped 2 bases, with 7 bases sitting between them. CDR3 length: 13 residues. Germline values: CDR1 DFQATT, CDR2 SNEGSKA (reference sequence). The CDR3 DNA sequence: TGCAGTGCTAGAGACAGTCTACAAGAGACCCAGTACTTC. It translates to CSARDSLQETQYF.

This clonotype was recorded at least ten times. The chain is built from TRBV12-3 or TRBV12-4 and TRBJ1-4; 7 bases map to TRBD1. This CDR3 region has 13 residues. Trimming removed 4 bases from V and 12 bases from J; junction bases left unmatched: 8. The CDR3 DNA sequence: TGTGCCAGCAGTTCCGGGACAGTCGGAGAACTGTTTTTT. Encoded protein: CASSSGTVGELFF.

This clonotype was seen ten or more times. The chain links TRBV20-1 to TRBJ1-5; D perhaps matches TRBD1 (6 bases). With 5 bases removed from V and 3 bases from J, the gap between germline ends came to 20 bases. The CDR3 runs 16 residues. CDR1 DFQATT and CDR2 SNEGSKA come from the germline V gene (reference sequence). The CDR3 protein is CSASGHSSKDNQPQHF. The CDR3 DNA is TGCAGTGCTTCGGGACACTCCTCCAAAGACAATCAGCCCCAGCATTTT.

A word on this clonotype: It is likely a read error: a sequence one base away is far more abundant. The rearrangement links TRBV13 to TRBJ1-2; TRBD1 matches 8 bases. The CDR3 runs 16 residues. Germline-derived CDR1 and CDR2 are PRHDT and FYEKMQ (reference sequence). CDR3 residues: CASQSGTGLSNYGYAF. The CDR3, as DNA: TGTGCCAGCCAATCCGGGACAGGCCTTTCTAACTATGGCTACGCCTTC.

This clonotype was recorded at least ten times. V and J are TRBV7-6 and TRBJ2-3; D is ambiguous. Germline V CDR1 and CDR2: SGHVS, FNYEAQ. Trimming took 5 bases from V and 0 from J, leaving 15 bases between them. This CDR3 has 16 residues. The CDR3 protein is CASSRLLAESTDTQYF. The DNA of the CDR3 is TGTGCCAGCAGCCGGCTATTGGCGGAGAGCACAGATACGCAGTATTTT.

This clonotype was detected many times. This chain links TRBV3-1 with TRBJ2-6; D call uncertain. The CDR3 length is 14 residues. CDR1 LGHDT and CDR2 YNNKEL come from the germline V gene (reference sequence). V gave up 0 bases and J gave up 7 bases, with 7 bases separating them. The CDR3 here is CASSQDRVANVLTF. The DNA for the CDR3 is TGTGCCAGCAGCCAAGATAGGGTAGCCAACGTCCTGACTTTC.

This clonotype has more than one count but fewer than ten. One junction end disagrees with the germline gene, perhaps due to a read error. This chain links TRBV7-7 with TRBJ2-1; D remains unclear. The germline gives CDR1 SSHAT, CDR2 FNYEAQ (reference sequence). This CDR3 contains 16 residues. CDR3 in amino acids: CASSLRQSSSYNEQFF. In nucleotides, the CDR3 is TGTGCTAGCAGCTTAAGGCAGTCGAGCTCCTACAATGAGCAGTTCTTC.

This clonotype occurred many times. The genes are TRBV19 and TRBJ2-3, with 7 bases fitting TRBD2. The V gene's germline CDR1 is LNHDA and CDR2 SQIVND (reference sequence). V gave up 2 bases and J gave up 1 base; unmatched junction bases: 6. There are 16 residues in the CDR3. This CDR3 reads CASSISAAGGTDTQYF. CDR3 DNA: TGTGCCAGTAGTATATCGGCCGCGGGAGGCACAGATACGCAGTATTTT.

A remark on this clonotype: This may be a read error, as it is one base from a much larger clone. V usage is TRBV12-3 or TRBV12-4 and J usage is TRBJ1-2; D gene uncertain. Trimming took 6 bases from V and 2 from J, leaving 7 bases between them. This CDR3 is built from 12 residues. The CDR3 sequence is CASRYENYGYTF. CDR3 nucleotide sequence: TGTGCCAGCAGGTACGAAAACTATGGCTACACCTTC.

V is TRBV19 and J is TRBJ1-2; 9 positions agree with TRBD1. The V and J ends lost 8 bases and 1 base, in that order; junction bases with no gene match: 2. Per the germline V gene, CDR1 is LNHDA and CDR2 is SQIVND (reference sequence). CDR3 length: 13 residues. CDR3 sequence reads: CASADRGNYGYTF. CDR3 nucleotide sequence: TGTGCCAGTGCGGACAGGGGTAACTATGGCTACACCTTC.

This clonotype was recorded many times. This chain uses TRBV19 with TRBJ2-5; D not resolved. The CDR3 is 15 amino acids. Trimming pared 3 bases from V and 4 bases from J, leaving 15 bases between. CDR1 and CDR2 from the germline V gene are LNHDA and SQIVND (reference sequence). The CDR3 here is CASSIQVSARETQYF. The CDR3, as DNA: TGTGCCAGTAGTATTCAAGTGTCGGCAAGAGAGACCCAGTACTTC.

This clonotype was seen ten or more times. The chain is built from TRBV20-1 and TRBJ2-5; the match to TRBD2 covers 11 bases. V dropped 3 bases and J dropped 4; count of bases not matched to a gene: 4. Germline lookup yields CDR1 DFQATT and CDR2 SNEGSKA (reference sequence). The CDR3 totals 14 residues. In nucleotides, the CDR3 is TGCAGTGCTAGTAGCGGGGGGGGTCGAGAGACCCAGTACTTC. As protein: CSASSGGGRETQYF.

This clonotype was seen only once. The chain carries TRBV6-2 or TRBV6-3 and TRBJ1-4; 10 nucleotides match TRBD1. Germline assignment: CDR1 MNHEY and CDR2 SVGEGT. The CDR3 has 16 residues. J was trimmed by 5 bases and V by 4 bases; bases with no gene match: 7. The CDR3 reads CASSSLGTGENEKLFF. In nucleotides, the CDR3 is TGTGCCAGCAGTTCCCTGGGGACAGGGGAGAATGAAAAACTGTTTTTT.

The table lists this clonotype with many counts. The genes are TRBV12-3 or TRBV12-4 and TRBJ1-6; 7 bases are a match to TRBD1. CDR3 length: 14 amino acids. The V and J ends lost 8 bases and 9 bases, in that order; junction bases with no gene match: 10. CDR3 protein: CASGRGGSPSPLHF. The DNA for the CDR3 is TGTGCCAGCGGTAGAGGGGGCTCGCCTTCACCCCTCCACTTT.

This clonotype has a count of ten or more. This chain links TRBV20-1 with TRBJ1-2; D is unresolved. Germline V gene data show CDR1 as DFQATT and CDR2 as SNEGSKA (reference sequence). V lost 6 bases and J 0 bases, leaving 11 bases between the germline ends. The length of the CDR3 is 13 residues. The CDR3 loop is CSAEAVANYGYTF. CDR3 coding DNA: TGCAGTGCGGAGGCAGTAGCTAACTATGGCTACACCTTC.

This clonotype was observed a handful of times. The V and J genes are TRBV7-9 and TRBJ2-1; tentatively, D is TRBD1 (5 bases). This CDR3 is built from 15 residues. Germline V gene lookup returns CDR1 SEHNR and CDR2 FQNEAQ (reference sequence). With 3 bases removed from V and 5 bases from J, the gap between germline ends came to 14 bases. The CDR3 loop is CASSLRPGLNNEQFF. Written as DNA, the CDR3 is TGTGCCAGCAGCTTGAGACCAGGGCTCAACAATGAGCAGTTCTTC.

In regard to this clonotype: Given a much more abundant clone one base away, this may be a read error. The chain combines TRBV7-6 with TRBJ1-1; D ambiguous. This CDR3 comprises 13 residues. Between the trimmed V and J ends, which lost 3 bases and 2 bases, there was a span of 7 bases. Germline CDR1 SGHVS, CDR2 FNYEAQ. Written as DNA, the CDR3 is TGTGCCAGCAGCTTTGGGAATAACACTGAAGCTTTCTTT. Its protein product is CASSFGNNTEAFF. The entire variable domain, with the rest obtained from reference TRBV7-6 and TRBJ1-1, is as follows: GAGVSQSPRYKVTKRGQDVALRCDPISGHVSLYWYRQALGQGPEFLTYFNYEAQQDKSGLPNDRFSAERPEGSISTLTIQRTEQRDSAMYRCASSFGNNTEAFFGQGTRLTVV.

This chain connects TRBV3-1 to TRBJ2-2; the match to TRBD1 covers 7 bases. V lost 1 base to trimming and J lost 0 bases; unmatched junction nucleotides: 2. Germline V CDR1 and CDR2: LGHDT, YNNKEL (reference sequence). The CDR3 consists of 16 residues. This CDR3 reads CASSQAGTANTGELFF. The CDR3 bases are TGTGCCAGCAGCCAAGCCGGGACAGCGAACACCGGGGAGCTGTTTTTT.

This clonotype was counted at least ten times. CDR3 protein: CASTNSQTVEAFF. The CDR3 coding sequence is TGTGCCAGCACCAATTCTCAGACAGTTGAAGCTTTCTTT. The chain uses TRBV6-1 and TRBJ1-1; a possible D gene is TRBD1 (5 bases). The V gene lost 7 bases and the J gene lost 7 bases, with 16 bases spanning the gap. The CDR3 runs 13 residues. CDR1 and CDR2 from the germline V gene are MNHNS and SASEGT.

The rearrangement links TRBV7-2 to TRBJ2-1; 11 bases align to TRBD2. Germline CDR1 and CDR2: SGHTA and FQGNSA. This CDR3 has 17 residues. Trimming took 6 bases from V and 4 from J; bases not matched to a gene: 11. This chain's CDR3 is CASRPILAGGGYNEQFF. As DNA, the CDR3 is TGTGCCAGCAGACCTATCTTAGCGGGGGGGGGATACAATGAGCAGTTCTTC.